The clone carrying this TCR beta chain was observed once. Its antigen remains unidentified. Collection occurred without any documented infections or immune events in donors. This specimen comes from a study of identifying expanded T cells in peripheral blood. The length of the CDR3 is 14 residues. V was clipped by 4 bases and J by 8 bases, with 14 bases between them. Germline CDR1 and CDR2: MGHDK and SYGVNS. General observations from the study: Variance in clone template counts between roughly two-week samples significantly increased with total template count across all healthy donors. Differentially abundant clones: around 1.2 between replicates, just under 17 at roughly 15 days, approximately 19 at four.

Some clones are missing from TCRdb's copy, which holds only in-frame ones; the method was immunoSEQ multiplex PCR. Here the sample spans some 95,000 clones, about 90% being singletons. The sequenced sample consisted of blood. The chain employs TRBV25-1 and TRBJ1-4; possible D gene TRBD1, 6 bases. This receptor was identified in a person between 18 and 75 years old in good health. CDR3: CASSAQGGEEKLFF. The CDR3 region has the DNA TGTGCCAGCAGTGCACAGGGAGGTGAAGAAAAACTGTTTTTT.